The clone carrying this T cell receptor beta chain came up many times. The antigen is unknown. This sample was included in a study of T cell repertoires in cytomegalovirus infection. Study results and limitations: Dominating the ex vivo response were HLA-C-restricted CMV-specific TCR beta clonotypes.

The V end was cut by 5 bases, the J end by 1 base, with 26 bases between. This CDR3 is 19 amino acids long. The germline gives CDR1 SGHAT, CDR2 FQNNGV. TCRdb analysed the reads with MiXCR anew, one entry per CDR3 protein. The sample has over 40,000 distinct CDR3 sequences; about 19% are singletons. The sample consisted of CD8+ T cells from cultured PBMCs, taken from culture after CMV antigen stimulation. This clonotype was sampled from a human donor in good health (CMV status not recorded). Some clones in this sample may be carry-over from other donors' samples. The chain carries TRBV11-2 and TRBJ2-5, with D maybe TRBD2 (7 bases). The CDR3 bases are TGTGCCAGCAGCCCTTATGGGGGGGGCGGACTACCTTTCCAAGAGACCCAGTACTTC. This translates into CASSPYGGGGLPFQETQYF. Together with reference TRBV11-2 and TRBJ2-5, the CDR3 gives the full variable domain: EAGVAQSPRYKIIEKRQSVAFWCNPISGHATLYWYQQILGQGPKLLIQFQNNGVVDDSQLPKDRFSAERLKGVDSTLKIQPAKLEDSAVYLCASSPYGGGGLPFQETQYFGPGTRLLVL.